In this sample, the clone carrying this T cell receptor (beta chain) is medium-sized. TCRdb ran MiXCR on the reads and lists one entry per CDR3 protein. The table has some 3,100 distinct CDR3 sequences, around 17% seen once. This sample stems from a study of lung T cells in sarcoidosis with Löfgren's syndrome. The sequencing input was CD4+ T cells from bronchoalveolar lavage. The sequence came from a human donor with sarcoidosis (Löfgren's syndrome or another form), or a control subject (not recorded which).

Here the CDR3 reads CASTGGSGGRETQYF. Written as DNA, the CDR3 is TGTGCCAGCACGGGGGGTAGCGGGGGCCGAGAGACCCAGTACTTC. The rearrangement uses TRBV2 and TRBJ2-5; 9 bases agree with TRBD2. The germline gives CDR1 SNHLY, CDR2 FYNNEI. J lost 4 bases, V lost 7 bases, and 10 bases had no gene match. The CDR3 sequence is 15 residues long.